This TCR beta chain was documented in a study of control samples from healthy donors and cancer patients. Assay used: immunoSEQ multiplex PCR; TCRdb lists only in-frame clones, some missing. The sample has 130,000 or so clones; around 86% are singletons. The germline V gene has CDR1 SNHLY and CDR2 FYNNEI. CDR3 length: 15 amino acids. V lost 3 bases and J 6 bases, leaving 14 bases between the germline ends. The chain uses TRBV2 and TRBJ1-4, with D tentatively TRBD1 (5 bases). Sequencing was performed on blood. The receptor's source is a man aged 40-49 years in good health. The DNA of the CDR3 is TGTGCCAGCAGTGACTCCGGGACTAGGCATGAAAAACTGTTTTTT. Encoded protein: CASSDSGTRHEKLFF.